Listed below are T cell receptor beta chains from one sample, sequenced in a study of OX40 agonist ivuxolimab in advanced cancers. TCRdb's copy holds only in-frame clones and misses some; the assay was immunoSEQ multiplex PCR. The sample has about 69,000 clones; about 89% are singletons. The specimen comprised CD4+ or CD8+ T cells sorted from blood, sampled in a trial of the OX40 agonist ivuxolimab. The receptors here all came from an adult with an advanced solid tumor such as melanoma, head and neck, liver or kidney cancer. Both conserved end residues are part of each CDR3. D genes are given only for firm matches. Only some rows state a clone size, as once, few, many or a class for expanded clones.

v_gene	d_gene	j_gene	abundance	CDR3nt	CDR3aa
TRBV7-8	TRBD1	TRBJ1-1	.	TGTGCCAGCACCCCGATAGGGACAGGCGGACTCACTGAAGCTTTCTTT	CASTPIGTGGLTEAFF
TRBV7-3	TRBD2	TRBJ2-7	.	TGTGCCAGCAGCTTAACGGGACTAGCGGGAGGAGGCGAGCAGTACTTC	CASSLTGLAGGGEQYF
TRBV27	TRBD1	TRBJ1-6	.	TGTGCCAGCAGTTTAGGACAGGGTCGATCACCCCTCCACTTT	CASSLGQGRSPLHF
TRBV15	.	TRBJ2-7	.	TGTGCCACCAGCAGAGATGGAGTTTCCACCTACGAGCAGTACTTC	CATSRDGVSTYEQYF
TRBV5-1	.	TRBJ1-2	.	TGCGCCAGCAGCTTGGAGGCCTACTATGGCTACACCTTC	CASSLEAYYGYTF
TRBV9	TRBD2	TRBJ2-4	.	TGTGCCAGCAGCGTACTTAGCGGGGCGGACATTCAGTACTTC	CASSVLSGADIQYF
TRBV29-1	.	TRBJ1-1	.	TGCAGCTCATGGGGGGTAGGCACTGAAGCTTTCTTT	CSSWGVGTEAFF
TRBV2	.	TRBJ1-5	few	TGTGCCAGCAGTGAGGAATGGGGCAATCAGCCCCAGCATTTT	CASSEEWGNQPQHF
TRBV9	.	TRBJ2-1	.	TGTGCCAGCAGCGTAGTAGAGGGCTACAATGAGCAGTTCTTC	CASSVVEGYNEQFF
TRBV18	.	TRBJ1-5	.	TGTGCCAGCTCACCGGAGGAACAGGGTGGTCAGCCCCAGCATTTT	CASSPEEQGGQPQHF
TRBV7-6	.	TRBJ2-7	.	TGTGCCAGCAGCCCGACGGGACTCCGGAGCTACGAGCAGTACTTC	CASSPTGLRSYEQYF
TRBV9	.	TRBJ2-3	.	TGTGCCAGCAGCGCCGCCCCGACTAGCACAGATACGCAGTATTTT	CASSAAPTSTDTQYF
TRBV10-3	TRBD2	TRBJ2-2	.	TGTGCCATCAGTGAGTCTAGGCTAGCGGCGAACACCGGGGAGCTGTTTTTT	CAISESRLAANTGELFF
TRBV5-4	.	TRBJ1-1	once	TGTGCCAGCAGCCGCATTCGGCAAGGGATGAACACTGAAGCTTTCTTT	CASSRIRQGMNTEAFF
TRBV5-1	.	TRBJ1-1	.	TGCGCCAGCAGCTTGGATGCCAACACTGAAGCTTTCTTT	CASSLDANTEAFF
TRBV21-1	.	TRBJ2-1	.	TGTGCCAGCCTAGAACCGGACAGGGGGGTCTATGAGCAGTTCTTC	CASLEPDRGVYEQFF
TRBV9	TRBD1	TRBJ1-6	.	TGTGCCAGCAGCGTAGCGGGACAGGGTTCTTCACCCCTCCACTTT	CASSVAGQGSSPLHF
TRBV11-3	TRBD2	TRBJ2-2	.	TGTGCCAGCAGCTTAGGGCGGGAGGCTGAGCTGTTTTTT	CASSLGREAELFF
TRBV19	.	TRBJ1-3	.	TGTGCCAGTAGTATTAAGGTTGACTCTGGAAACACCATATATTTT	CASSIKVDSGNTIYF
TRBV19	.	TRBJ1-5	.	TGTGCCAGTAGTATTTCTGGGCCAATTAGTCAGCCCCAGCATTTT	CASSISGPISQPQHF
TRBV21-1	.	TRBJ2-5	few	TGTGCCAGCAGCAAAGCGACAGGGCCAGAGACCCAGTACTTC	CASSKATGPETQYF
TRBV7-2	.	TRBJ2-4	.	TGTGCCAGCAGCGTCAACAGGGTAGGGGCCAAAAACATTCAGTACTTC	CASSVNRVGAKNIQYF
TRBV7-3	TRBD2	TRBJ2-7	once	TGTGCCAGCAGCCCGACTAGCGGGAGGGAAGAGCAGTACTTC	CASSPTSGREEQYF
TRBV5-1	.	TRBJ2-2	.	TGCGCCAGCAGCCGAACTAACTCCCAAGGCGGGGAGCTGTTTTTT	CASSRTNSQGGELFF
TRBV6-5	.	TRBJ2-3	once	TGTGCCAGCAGTTACTCGACAGTGAGAGATACGCAGTATTTT	CASSYSTVRDTQYF
TRBV6-5	.	TRBJ2-1	.	TGTGCCAGCAGTTTAAGGAGGGGGGACAATGAGCAGTTCTTC	CASSLRRGDNEQFF
TRBV7-9	TRBD1	TRBJ2-7	.	TGTGCCAGCAGCTCCGGACAGGGTTTGTACGAGCAGTACTTC	CASSSGQGLYEQYF
TRBV30	.	TRBJ1-1	few	TGTGCCTGGAGTGGGACTGAAGCTTTCTTT	CAWSGTEAFF